This is a list of T cell receptor beta chains from one sample in a study of cytotoxic CD8 clonotypes in ibrutinib-treated CLL. Produced via immunoSEQ multiplex PCR; TCRdb's table is partial and in-frame only. The data hold more than 110,000 clones, with less than 95% observed a single time. Sample: PBMCs, taken after 12 months of ibrutinib treatment. Receptors originate from a human donor with chronic lymphocytic leukemia. The CDR3 runs from the conserved cysteine through the conserved F or W. A D gene is named only where the DNA matches it firmly. The listing skips clone size in some rows; elsewhere it reads once, few, many or a size class.

clone size: NA; D gene: NA; J gene: TRBJ2-3; V gene: TRBV11-3; CDR3 protein: CASGEPNTDTQYF; CDR3 DNA: TGTGCCAGCGGGGAACCTAACACAGATACGCAGTATTTT
clone size: NA; D gene: TRBD1; J gene: TRBJ1-3; V gene: TRBV14; CDR3 protein: CASSLRDRGVDTIYF; CDR3 DNA: TGTGCCAGCAGCCTCCGCGACAGGGGCGTTGACACCATATATTTT
clone size: NA; D gene: NA; J gene: TRBJ2-3; V gene: TRBV27; CDR3 protein: CASSLDGGDTQYF; CDR3 DNA: TGTGCCAGCAGTTTGGACGGGGGAGATACGCAGTATTTT
clone size: NA; D gene: TRBD2; J gene: TRBJ2-7; V gene: TRBV5-1; CDR3 protein: CASSLVAGNPNEQYF; CDR3 DNA: TGCGCCAGCAGCTTGGTAGCGGGGAATCCGAACGAGCAGTACTTC
clone size: NA; D gene: TRBD2; J gene: TRBJ2-7; V gene: TRBV6-1; CDR3 protein: CASSVRTSGVREQYF; CDR3 DNA: TGTGCCAGCAGTGTCCGGACTAGCGGGGTACGGGAGCAGTACTTC
clone size: NA; D gene: NA; J gene: TRBJ2-2; V gene: TRBV10-3; CDR3 protein: CATRSTLGTQVENTGELFF; CDR3 DNA: TGTGCCACCCGGAGCACGCTTGGAACCCAGGTTGAGAACACCGGGGAGCTGTTTTTT
clone size: NA; D gene: NA; J gene: TRBJ1-4; V gene: TRBV2; CDR3 protein: CASTLFRTADKLFF; CDR3 DNA: TGTGCCAGCACCTTATTTCGGACGGCTGATAAACTGTTTTTT
clone size: NA; D gene: NA; J gene: TRBJ2-7; V gene: TRBV27; CDR3 protein: CASSPGTSYEQYF; CDR3 DNA: TGTGCCAGCAGCCCGGGGACCTCCTACGAGCAGTACTTC
clone size: NA; D gene: TRBD2; J gene: TRBJ2-3; V gene: TRBV7-8; CDR3 protein: CASSPGWASGSTDTQYF; CDR3 DNA: TGTGCCAGCAGCCCAGGGTGGGCTAGCGGGAGTACAGATACGCAGTATTTT
clone size: NA; D gene: NA; J gene: TRBJ1-1; V gene: TRBV11-1; CDR3 protein: CASSRITDSSEAFF; CDR3 DNA: TGTGCCAGCAGCCGGATCACAGATAGCAGTGAAGCTTTCTTT
clone size: NA; D gene: NA; J gene: TRBJ2-1; V gene: TRBV4-3; CDR3 protein: CASSQDRTGSSYNEQFF; CDR3 DNA: TGCGCCAGCAGCCAAGATCGAACAGGGAGTTCATACAATGAGCAGTTCTTC
clone size: NA; D gene: NA; J gene: TRBJ1-2; V gene: TRBV27; CDR3 protein: CASSFPGGGYTF; CDR3 DNA: TGTGCCAGCAGTTTTCCGGGAGGCGGCTACACCTTC
clone size: once; D gene: NA; J gene: TRBJ2-3; V gene: TRBV4-3; CDR3 protein: CASSQVPSEDTQYF; CDR3 DNA: TGCGCCAGCAGCCAAGTACCATCGGAAGATACGCAGTATTTT
clone size: NA; D gene: NA; J gene: TRBJ2-7; V gene: TRBV7-9; CDR3 protein: CASSLTGSAPTEQYF; CDR3 DNA: TGTGCCAGCAGCTTAACAGGCTCCGCGCCCACCGAGCAGTACTTC
clone size: NA; D gene: NA; J gene: TRBJ2-7; V gene: TRBV27; CDR3 protein: CASKRTAYEQYF; CDR3 DNA: TGTGCCAGCAAACGGACAGCCTACGAGCAGTACTTC
clone size: NA; D gene: TRBD2; J gene: TRBJ2-7; V gene: TRBV27; CDR3 protein: CASSQVFGLAVPYEQYF; CDR3 DNA: TGTGCCAGCAGTCAAGTCTTCGGACTAGCGGTACCCTACGAGCAGTACTTC
clone size: once; D gene: TRBD2; J gene: TRBJ2-7; V gene: TRBV10-2; CDR3 protein: CASKSRVGLAGPSEQYF; CDR3 DNA: TGCGCCAGCAAGTCCCGGGTGGGACTAGCGGGCCCTAGCGAGCAGTACTTC
clone size: NA; D gene: NA; J gene: TRBJ2-5; V gene: TRBV25-1; CDR3 protein: CASGPRRSETQYF; CDR3 DNA: TGTGCCAGCGGTCCTCGACGCTCAGAGACCCAGTACTTC
clone size: NA; D gene: NA; J gene: TRBJ1-1; V gene: TRBV27; CDR3 protein: CASSKTGLGTEAFF; CDR3 DNA: TGTGCCAGCAGTAAAACAGGGTTGGGCACTGAAGCTTTCTTT
clone size: NA; D gene: NA; J gene: TRBJ1-1; V gene: TRBV19; CDR3 protein: CASSTGQNTEAFF; CDR3 DNA: TGTGCCAGTAGTACAGGGCAGAACACTGAAGCTTTCTTT
clone size: NA; D gene: TRBD1; J gene: TRBJ2-2; V gene: TRBV2; CDR3 protein: CASSEAGQGAGELFF; CDR3 DNA: TGTGCCAGCAGTGAAGCGGGACAGGGGGCCGGGGAGCTGTTTTTT
clone size: NA; D gene: TRBD2; J gene: TRBJ2-3; V gene: TRBV4-2; CDR3 protein: CASSQVWGEGDTQYF; CDR3 DNA: TGTGCCAGCAGCCAAGTCTGGGGGGAGGGAGATACGCAGTATTTT